The clone carrying this T cell receptor beta chain was counted many times. Its target is not known. The junction had 16 bases not matched to a gene; V was cut back by 7 bases and J by 6 bases. This CDR3 is built from 18 residues. This entry belongs to a study of beta chain features in type 1 diabetes. Study-level points and caveats: Among all four CD4+ subsets, Type 1 diabetes patients had TCRB CDR3s that were moderately but significantly shorter.

Purity of each sorted population was above 98%. Sequenced material consisted of expressed TCRB transcripts (all of the isolated RNA was reverse transcribed). Samples of naive, central memory and regulatory T cells yielded a mean of approximately 3.9 million reads. TCRdb keeps only in-frame clones here, not all; method: immunoSEQ multiplex PCR. The repertoire holds around 690,000 clones, roughly an eighth seen once, with about 0.11% in the top ten. The sample taken for sequencing was naive CD4+ T cells from blood. This TCR came from a man aged 25 to 40 with type 1 diabetes. This sequence joins TRBV23-1 and TRBJ2-4, with TRBD2 matching over 12 bases. TRBV23-1 is designated an ORF whose function remains uncertain. The CDR3: CASKTEDWTSGEINIQYF. The CDR3 DNA reads TGCGCCAGCAAAACTGAAGACTGGACTAGCGGGGAGATAAACATTCAGTACTTC.